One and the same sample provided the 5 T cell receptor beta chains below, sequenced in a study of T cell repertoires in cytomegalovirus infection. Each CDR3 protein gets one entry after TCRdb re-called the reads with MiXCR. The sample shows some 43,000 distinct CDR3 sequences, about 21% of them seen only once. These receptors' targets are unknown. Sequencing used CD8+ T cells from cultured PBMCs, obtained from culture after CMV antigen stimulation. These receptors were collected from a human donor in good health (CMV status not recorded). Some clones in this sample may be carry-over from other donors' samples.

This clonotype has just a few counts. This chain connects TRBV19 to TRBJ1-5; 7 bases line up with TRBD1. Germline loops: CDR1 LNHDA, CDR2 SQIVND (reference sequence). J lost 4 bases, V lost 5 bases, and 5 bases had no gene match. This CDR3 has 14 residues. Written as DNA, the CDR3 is TGTGCCAGTAGTCAAGGGGGCTTAAATCAGCCCCAGCATTTT. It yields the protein CASSQGGLNQPQHF.

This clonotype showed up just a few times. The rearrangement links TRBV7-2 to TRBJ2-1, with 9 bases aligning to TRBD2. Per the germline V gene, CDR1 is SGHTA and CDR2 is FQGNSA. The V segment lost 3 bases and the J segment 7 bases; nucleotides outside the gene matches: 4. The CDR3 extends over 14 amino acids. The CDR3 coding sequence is TGTGCCAGCAGCTTTAGCGGGGGACCAAATGAGCAGTTCTTC. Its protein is CASSFSGGPNEQFF.

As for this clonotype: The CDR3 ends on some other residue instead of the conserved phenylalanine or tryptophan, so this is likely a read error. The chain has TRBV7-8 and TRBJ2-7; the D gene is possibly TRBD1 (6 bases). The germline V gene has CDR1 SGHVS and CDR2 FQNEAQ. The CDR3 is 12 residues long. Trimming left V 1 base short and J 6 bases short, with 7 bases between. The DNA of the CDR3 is TGTGCCAGCAGCTTAGGGGGGCGCGAGCAGTACTTA. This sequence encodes CASSLGGREQYL.

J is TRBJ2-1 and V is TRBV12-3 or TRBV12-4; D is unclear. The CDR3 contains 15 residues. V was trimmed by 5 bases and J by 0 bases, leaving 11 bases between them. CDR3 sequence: CASSGMGSSYNEQFF. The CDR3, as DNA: TGTGCCAGCAGTGGTATGGGGTCCTCCTACAATGAGCAGTTCTTC.

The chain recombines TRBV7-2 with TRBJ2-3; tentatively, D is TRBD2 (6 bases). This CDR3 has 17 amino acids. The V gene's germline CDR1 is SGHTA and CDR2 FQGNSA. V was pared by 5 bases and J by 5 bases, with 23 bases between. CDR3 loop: CASSIYSVRTTEDTQYF. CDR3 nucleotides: TGTGCCAGCAGCATTTACTCGGTCCGGACTACCGAAGATACGCAGTATTTT.